This T cell receptor (beta chain) stems from a study of cytomegalovirus exposure and HLA in healthy donors. Worth noting for this clone: The antigen remains undetermined.

Trimming took 4 bases from V and 3 from J; bases not matched to a gene: 9. CDR1 and CDR2 from the germline V gene are SNHLY and FYNNEI. The CDR3 runs 17 residues. 60 Vbeta and 13 Jbeta primers were used in PCR. Produced via immunoSEQ multiplex PCR; TCRdb's table is partial and in-frame only. In the table there are approximately 52,000 clones, 65% to 85% of which are singletons. Study-level results: HLA-A and HLA-B allele assignments for most subjects were reportedly predicted accurately using TCR beta sequences. In a later analysis, HLA-associated TCR beta chains were more clonally expanded than equally common others. Upon later analysis, TCR association rates were observed to vary by HLA locus, being highest for DRB1 and lowest for HLA-C. Altogether, about 160 TCR beta chains were recorded as cytomegalovirus-associated.

Material for sequencing was PBMCs. The V call is TRBV2, the J call TRBJ2-2, with 9 bases aligning to TRBD1. The receptor was isolated from a female donor in good health and CMV-seronegative. CDR3 DNA: TGTGCCAGCAGTGGAGCCCCCGGGACAGGGCACACCGGGGAGCTGTTTTTT. Translating gives CASSGAPGTGHTGELFF.